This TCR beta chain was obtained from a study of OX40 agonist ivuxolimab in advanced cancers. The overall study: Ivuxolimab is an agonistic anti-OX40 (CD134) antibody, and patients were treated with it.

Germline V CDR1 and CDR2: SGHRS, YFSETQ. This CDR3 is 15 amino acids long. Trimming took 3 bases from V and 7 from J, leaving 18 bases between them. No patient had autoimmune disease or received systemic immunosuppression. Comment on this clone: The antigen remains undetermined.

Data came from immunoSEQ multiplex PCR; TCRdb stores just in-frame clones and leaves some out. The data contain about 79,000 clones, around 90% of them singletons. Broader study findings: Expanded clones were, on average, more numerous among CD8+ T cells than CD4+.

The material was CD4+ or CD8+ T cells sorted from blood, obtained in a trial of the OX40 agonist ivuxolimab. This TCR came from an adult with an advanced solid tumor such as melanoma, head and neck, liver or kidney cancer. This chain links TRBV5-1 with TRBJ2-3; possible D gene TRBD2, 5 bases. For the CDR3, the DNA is TGCGCCAGCAGCTCGGACTCTACACTTCGGTATACGCAGTATTTT. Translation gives CASSSDSTLRYTQYF.